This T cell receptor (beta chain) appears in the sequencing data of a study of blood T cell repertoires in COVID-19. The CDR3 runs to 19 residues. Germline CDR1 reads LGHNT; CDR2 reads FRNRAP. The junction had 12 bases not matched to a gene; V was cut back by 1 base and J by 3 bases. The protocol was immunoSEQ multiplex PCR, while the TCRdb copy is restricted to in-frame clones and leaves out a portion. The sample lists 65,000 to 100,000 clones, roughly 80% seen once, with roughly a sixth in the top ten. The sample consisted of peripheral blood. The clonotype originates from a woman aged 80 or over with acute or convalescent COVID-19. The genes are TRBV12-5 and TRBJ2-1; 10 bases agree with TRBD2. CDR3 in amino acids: CASGLAVERGGSGYNEQFF. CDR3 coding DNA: TGTGCTAGTGGTTTGGCAGTTGAGCGGGGGGGCTCGGGCTACAATGAGCAGTTCTTC.